The 23 T cell receptor beta chains reported below all come from one sample, sequenced in a study of cytomegalovirus exposure and HLA in healthy donors. The study ran its PCR with 60 Vbeta and 13 Jbeta primers. Libraries were prepared by immunoSEQ multiplex PCR; TCRdb keeps only in-frame clonotypes and omits some of them. The sample records around 250,000 clones, around 81% being singletons. The specimen was PBMCs. Receptors originate from a woman aged 60-75 years in good health and CMV-seropositive.

The V and J genes are TRBV27 and TRBJ1-5, with 9 nucleotides matching TRBD1. CDR1 is MNHEY and CDR2 is SMNVEV in the germline V gene (reference sequence). This CDR3 region has 19 residues. With V trimmed by 6 bases and J by 1 base, 16 bases remained unmatched. For the CDR3, the DNA is TGTGCCAGCAGCCTCACCGGGACAGGGACCCTTGGAAGCAATCAGCCCCAGCATTTT. Protein product: CASSLTGTGTLGSNQPQHF.

This rearrangement joins TRBV23-1 to TRBJ1-4; 8 nucleotides align to TRBD1. TRBV23-1 is classed as an ORF, of uncertain function. The CDR3 sequence is 16 residues long. V gave up 9 bases and J gave up 4 bases; unmatched junction bases: 13. This CDR3 is CARTGQVPYFNEKLFF. The DNA of the CDR3 is TGCGCCAGAACGGGACAGGTTCCCTACTTTAATGAAAAACTGTTTTTT.

This chain links TRBV28 with TRBJ2-7; D possibly corresponds to TRBD1 (6 bases). This CDR3 has 17 residues. CDR1 is MDHEN and CDR2 is SYDVKM in the germline V gene. The V end lost 2 bases, the J end lost 9 bases, and 26 bases lay between the germline ends. The CDR3 here is CASSLGRIGTRSFGQYF. The CDR3, as DNA: TGTGCCAGCAGTTTAGGACGGATCGGGACACGGTCTTTCGGGCAGTACTTC.

The gene calls are TRBV7-2 and TRBJ2-3; 8 nucleotides align to TRBD2. The germline V gene has CDR1 SGHTA and CDR2 FQGNSA. V dropped 5 bases and J dropped 4; count of bases not matched to a gene: 5. The CDR3 is 14 amino acids. The CDR3 nucleotides read TGTGCCAGCAGCATTAGCGGGGCCTCAGATACGCAGTATTTT. Amino acids: CASSISGASDTQYF.

The chain employs TRBV5-1 and TRBJ2-1; 11 nucleotides match TRBD2. Per germline, CDR1 SGHRS and CDR2 YFSETQ. The CDR3 runs 14 residues. With V trimmed by 7 bases and J by 7 bases, 7 bases remained unmatched. The CDR3: CASFLAGGSNEQFF. For the CDR3, the DNA is TGCGCCAGCTTTCTAGCGGGAGGAAGTAATGAGCAGTTCTTC.

The rearrangement uses TRBV4-1 and TRBJ2-3; TRBD2 agrees at 10 bases. The junction had 10 bases not matched to a gene; V was cut back by 1 base and J by 6 bases. Looked up from germline, CDR1 is MGHRA and CDR2 is YSYEKL. This CDR3 region has 17 residues. The CDR3 bases are TGCGCCAGCAGCCAAGTAGGGGGGGGACTAGCGTCGGATACGCAGTATTTT. Translating it yields CASSQVGGGLASDTQYF.

This clone was picked up one time. The chain combines TRBV28 with TRBJ2-7; D remains ambiguous. This CDR3 is built from 12 residues. Looked up from germline, CDR1 is MDHEN and CDR2 is SYDVKM. The V and J ends lost 2 bases and 7 bases respectively, with 9 bases between them. The CDR3 region has the DNA TGTGCCAGCAGTTTAAACATACAGGAGCAGTACTTC. Its protein is CASSLNIQEQYF.

J is TRBJ2-5 and V is TRBV4-2, with 7 bases that match TRBD1. CDR1 is LGHNA, CDR2 YNFKEQ, per germline. CDR3 length: 15 residues. V gave up 3 bases and J gave up 5 bases; unmatched junction bases: 9. The CDR3 sequence: CASSQGVGQVETQYF. The CDR3 DNA sequence: TGTGCCAGCAGCCAGGGGGTCGGACAGGTCGAGACCCAGTACTTC.

The chain recombines TRBV5-1 with TRBJ2-3; TRBD2 matches at 7 bases. The junction had 9 bases not matched to a gene; V was cut back by 4 bases and J by 4 bases. The CDR3 covers 15 residues. Germline CDR1 reads SGHRS; CDR2 reads YFSETQ. The DNA for the CDR3 is TGCGCCAGCAGCAAGGGACTACGGGAGGCAGATACGCAGTATTTT. It yields the protein CASSKGLREADTQYF. Looking up the rest from reference TRBV5-1 and TRBJ2-3 gives the full variable domain: KAGVTQTPRYLIKTRGQQVTLSCSPISGHRSVSWYQQTPGQGLQFLFEYFSETQRNKGNFPGRFSGRQFSNSRSEMNVSTLELGDSALYLCASSKGLREADTQYFGPGTRLTVL.

This chain connects TRBV10-3 to TRBJ1-3, with TRBD1 as a possible D gene (5 bases). V was trimmed by 8 bases and J by 0 bases, leaving 11 bases between them. Germline V gives CDR1 ENHRY, CDR2 SYGVKD. The CDR3 length is 14 residues. CDR3 DNA: TGTGCCATCGCCCAGGGAAGCTCTGGAAACACCATATATTTT. Translating gives CAIAQGSSGNTIYF.

The chain joins TRBV6-1 to TRBJ2-1, with D tentatively TRBD2 (6 bases). Germline V gene sequence: CDR1 MNHNS, CDR2 SASEGT. Trimming took off 2 bases at V and 5 bases at J, with 22 bases between the two ends. CDR3 length: 18 residues. This CDR3 is CASSENFRGTGTHNEQFF. CDR3 nucleotide sequence: TGTGCCAGCAGTGAAAATTTCCGCGGGACGGGGACTCACAATGAGCAGTTCTTC.

This chain uses TRBV11-2 with TRBJ1-2; 7 bases match TRBD1. V lost 1 base, J lost 2 bases, and 7 bases stayed unmatched. Germline V lookup: CDR1 SGHAT, CDR2 FQNNGV. This CDR3 is 16 amino acids long. The chain's CDR3 is CASSLGRGGGNYGYTF. CDR3 bases: TGTGCCAGCAGCTTAGGGCGCGGAGGGGGCAACTATGGCTACACCTTC.

J is TRBJ2-7 and V is TRBV6-6, with a possible D match to TRBD2 (5 bases). Germline CDR1 and CDR2: MNHNY and SVGAGI (reference sequence). V was pared by 7 bases and J by 7 bases, with 14 bases between. The CDR3 spans 12 residues. The CDR3 is CASTRFPGEQYF. The CDR3 DNA is TGTGCCAGCACAAGGTTCCCGGGAGAGCAGTACTTC.

This clone was seen only once. The chain combines TRBV7-3 with TRBJ2-3; D is ambiguous. Trimming removed 5 bases at V and 4 bases at J, with 4 bases between. From germline, CDR1 is SGHTA and CDR2 FQGTGA. This CDR3 region has 11 residues. Here the CDR3 reads CASSSSDTQYF. The CDR3 DNA reads as TGTGCCAGCAGCAGCTCAGATACGCAGTATTTT.

This chain uses TRBV6-7 with TRBJ2-5; 8 positions agree with TRBD2. TRBV6-7 is identified as an open reading frame with a role that is uncertain. The J segment lost 4 bases and the V segment lost 0 bases, leaving 7 bases of the junction unmatched. This CDR3 has 16 residues. CDR3 sequence reads: CASSYSTGGRVETQYF. DNA for the CDR3: TGTGCCAGCAGTTACTCAACGGGAGGGCGTGTAGAGACCCAGTACTTC.

The J gene is TRBJ1-2, the V gene TRBV7-9; possible D gene TRBD1, 5 bases. This CDR3 has 14 amino acids. Trimming took off 2 bases at V and 6 bases at J, with 13 bases between the two ends. Per germline, CDR1 SEHNR and CDR2 FQNEAQ (reference sequence). As DNA, the CDR3 is TGTGCCAGCAGCTTAATGACAGACCTCCATGGCTACACCTTC. Residues: CASSLMTDLHGYTF.

The V gene is TRBV19, the J gene TRBJ2-3; D not resolved. The CDR3 sequence is 12 residues long. V shed 4 bases and J shed 6 bases, with 8 bases lying between them. Germline V gene data show CDR1 as LNHDA and CDR2 as SQIVND (reference sequence). CDR3 bases: TGTGCCAGTAGTACGAGGTGGGATACGCAGTATTTT. Translating gives CASSTRWDTQYF.

This chain uses TRBV18 with TRBJ1-1, with D perhaps matching TRBD1 (5 bases). Germline V CDR1 and CDR2: KGHSH, LQKENI. This CDR3 is 12 amino acids long. The ends were cut back, 7 bases at V and 2 bases at J, with 8 bases in the middle. The CDR3 DNA follows: TGTGCCAGCTGGGGGGATAACACTGAAGCTTTCTTT. This translates into CASWGDNTEAFF. Full variable domain (remainder filled in from reference TRBV18 and TRBJ1-1): NAGVMQNPRHLVRRRGQEARLRCSPMKGHSHVYWYRQLPEEGLKFMVYLQKENIIDESGMPKERFSAEFPKEGPSILRIQQVVRGDSAAYFCASWGDNTEAFFGQGTRLTVV.

The chain links TRBV6-5 to TRBJ1-2; D perhaps matches TRBD1 (6 bases). This CDR3 comprises 11 residues. Germline-derived CDR1 and CDR2 are MNHEY and SVGAGI. V gave up 10 bases and J gave up 3 bases, with 9 bases separating them. CDR3 in DNA: TGTGCCATAAGGACAGACTATGGCTACACCTTC. Translating gives CAIRTDYGYTF.

The J gene is TRBJ2-3, the V gene TRBV27; D may be TRBD2 (5 bases). Germline values: CDR1 MNHEY, CDR2 SMNVEV (reference sequence). V was trimmed by 8 bases and J by 1 base, leaving 13 bases between them. This CDR3 comprises 14 residues. The CDR3, as DNA: TGTGCCAGCGGCCCCATCGGGGGCACAGATACGCAGTATTTT. Its protein product is CASGPIGGTDTQYF.

This chain uses TRBV28 with TRBJ1-3, with 9 positions matching TRBD1. Germline CDR1 and CDR2: MDHEN and SYDVKM. V was pared by 3 bases and J by 2 bases, with 14 bases of the junction left unmatched. The CDR3 is 19 residues long. The CDR3 DNA reads TGTGCCAGCAGTTTGCCCCCCCGGGACAGGGTTCGAACTGGAAACACCATATATTTT. It translates to CASSLPPRDRVRTGNTIYF.

V gene TRBV18 combines with J gene TRBJ2-5, with 7 bases that match TRBD1. Germline V CDR1 and CDR2: KGHSH, LQKENI. CDR3 length: 15 residues. J was trimmed by 3 bases and V by 1 base; bases with no gene match: 5. The CDR3 here is CASSPRDRSKETQYF. CDR3 DNA: TGTGCCAGCTCACCACGGGACAGATCAAAAGAGACCCAGTACTTC.

The V call is TRBV5-6, the J call TRBJ1-2; TRBD1 matches 7 bases. With 0 bases clipped from V and 5 bases from J, the junction kept 7 bases outside the gene matches. Germline lookup yields CDR1 SGHDT and CDR2 YYEEEE. CDR3 length: 15 residues. CDR3 nucleotides: TGTGCCAGCAGCTTGGACAGGGGTTATCGGTATGGCTACACCTTC. This translates into CASSLDRGYRYGYTF.